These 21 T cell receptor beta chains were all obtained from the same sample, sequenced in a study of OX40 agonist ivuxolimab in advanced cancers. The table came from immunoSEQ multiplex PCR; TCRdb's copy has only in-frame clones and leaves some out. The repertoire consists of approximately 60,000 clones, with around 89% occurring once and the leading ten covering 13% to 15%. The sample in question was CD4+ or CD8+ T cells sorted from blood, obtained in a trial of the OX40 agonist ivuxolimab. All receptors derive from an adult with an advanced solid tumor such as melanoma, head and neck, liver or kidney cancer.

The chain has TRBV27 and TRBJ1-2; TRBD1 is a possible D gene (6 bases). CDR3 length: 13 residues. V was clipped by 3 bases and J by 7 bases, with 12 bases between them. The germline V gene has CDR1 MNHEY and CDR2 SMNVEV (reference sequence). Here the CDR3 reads CASSLGGLFGYTF. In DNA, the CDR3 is TGTGCCAGCAGTTTGGGGGGGCTTTTTGGCTACACCTTC.

The CDR3 DNA sequence: TGTGCCAGCAGTTTATCGAGGGGGGAGTACTACGAGCAGTACTTC. Translated, it gives CASSLSRGEYYEQYF. J is TRBJ2-7 and V is TRBV28; TRBD1 or TRBD2 may be the D gene (6 bases each). Looked up from germline, CDR1 is MDHEN and CDR2 is SYDVKM. Trimming pared 1 base from V and 3 bases from J, leaving 13 bases between. The CDR3 is 15 amino acids.

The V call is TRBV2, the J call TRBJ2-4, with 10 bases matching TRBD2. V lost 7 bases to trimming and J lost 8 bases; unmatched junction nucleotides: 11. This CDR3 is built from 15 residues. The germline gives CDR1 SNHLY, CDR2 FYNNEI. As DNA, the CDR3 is TGTGCCAGCATTTCACTAGCGGGGTTGAAAGACATTCAGTACTTC. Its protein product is CASISLAGLKDIQYF.

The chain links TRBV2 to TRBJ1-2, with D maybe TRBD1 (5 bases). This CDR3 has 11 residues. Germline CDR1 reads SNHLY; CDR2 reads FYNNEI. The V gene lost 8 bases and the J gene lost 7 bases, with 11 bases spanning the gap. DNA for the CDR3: TGTGCCAGCGGGCAGGGAGGTGGCTACACCTTC. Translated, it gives CASGQGGGYTF. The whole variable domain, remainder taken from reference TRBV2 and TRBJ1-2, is EPEVTQTPSHQVTQMGQEVILRCVPISNHLYFYWYRQILGQKVEFLVSFYNNEISEKSEIFDDQFSVERPDGSNFTLKIRSTKLEDSAMYFCASGQGGGYTFGSGTRLTVV.

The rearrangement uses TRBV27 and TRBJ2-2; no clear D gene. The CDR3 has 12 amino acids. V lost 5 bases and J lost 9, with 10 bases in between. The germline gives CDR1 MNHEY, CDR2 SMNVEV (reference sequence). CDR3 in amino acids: CASSPRRRELFF. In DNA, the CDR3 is TGTGCCAGCAGTCCACGGCGTAGGGAGCTGTTTTTT.

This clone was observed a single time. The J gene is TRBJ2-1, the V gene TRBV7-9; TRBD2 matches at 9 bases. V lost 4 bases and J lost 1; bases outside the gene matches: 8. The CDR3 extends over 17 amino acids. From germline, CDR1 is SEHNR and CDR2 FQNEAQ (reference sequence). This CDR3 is CASSSLLAGASYNEQFF. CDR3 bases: TGTGCCAGCAGCTCCCTCTTAGCGGGAGCTTCCTACAATGAGCAGTTCTTC.

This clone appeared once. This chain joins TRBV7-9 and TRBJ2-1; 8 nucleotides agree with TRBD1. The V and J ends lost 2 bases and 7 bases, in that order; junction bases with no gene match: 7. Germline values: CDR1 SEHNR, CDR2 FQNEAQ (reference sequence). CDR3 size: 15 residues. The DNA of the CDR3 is TGTGCCAGCAGCTTACCAGGGGGCGACTGGAATGAGCAGTTCTTC. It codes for CASSLPGGDWNEQFF. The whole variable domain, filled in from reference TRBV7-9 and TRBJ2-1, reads DTGVSQNPRHKITKRGQNVTFRCDPISEHNRLYWYRQTLGQGPEFLTYFQNEAQLEKSRLLSDRFSAERPKGSFSTLEIQRTEQGDSAMYLCASSLPGGDWNEQFFGPGTRLTVL.

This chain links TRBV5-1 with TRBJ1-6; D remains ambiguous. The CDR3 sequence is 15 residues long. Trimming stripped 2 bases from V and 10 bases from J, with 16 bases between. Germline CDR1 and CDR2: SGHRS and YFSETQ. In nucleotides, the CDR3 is TGCGCCAGCAGCTTTGCCCGGGGTGAAGAATCACCCCTCCACTTT. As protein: CASSFARGEESPLHF.

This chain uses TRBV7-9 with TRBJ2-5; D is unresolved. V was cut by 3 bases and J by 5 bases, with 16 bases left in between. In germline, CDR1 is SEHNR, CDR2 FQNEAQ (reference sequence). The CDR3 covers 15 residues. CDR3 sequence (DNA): TGTGCCAGCAGCTTCCGAGAGTGGGGTCGGGAGACCCAGTACTTC. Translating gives CASSFREWGRETQYF.

The DNA of the CDR3 is TGTGCCAGCAGCTCAAGGGACAGAGGCTCCTACGAGCAGTACTTC. This codes for CASSSRDRGSYEQYF. The chain links TRBV5-4 to TRBJ2-7, with 7 positions matching TRBD1. Germline assignment: CDR1 SGHNT and CDR2 YYREEE (reference sequence). The CDR3 has 15 residues. The V segment lost 3 bases and the J segment 0 bases; nucleotides outside the gene matches: 6.

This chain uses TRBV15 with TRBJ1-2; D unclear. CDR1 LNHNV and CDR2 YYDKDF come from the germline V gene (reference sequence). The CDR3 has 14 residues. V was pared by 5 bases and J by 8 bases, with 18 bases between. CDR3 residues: CATSAGRFGGGYTF. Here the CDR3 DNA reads TGTGCCACCAGCGCCGGAAGGTTCGGCGGGGGCTACACCTTC.

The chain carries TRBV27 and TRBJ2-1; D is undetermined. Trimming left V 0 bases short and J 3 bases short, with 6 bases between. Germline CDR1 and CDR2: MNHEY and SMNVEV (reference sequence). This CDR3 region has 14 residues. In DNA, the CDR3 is TGTGCCAGCAGTTTATCGGACCACTACAATGAGCAGTTCTTC. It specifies CASSLSDHYNEQFF.

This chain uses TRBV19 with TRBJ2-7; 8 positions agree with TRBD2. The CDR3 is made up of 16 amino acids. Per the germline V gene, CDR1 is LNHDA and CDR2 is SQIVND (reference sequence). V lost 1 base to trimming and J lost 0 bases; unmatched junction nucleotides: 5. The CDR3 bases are TGTGCCAGTAGTATAGTCGGGGGGGCGGCCTCCTACGAGCAGTACTTC. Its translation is CASSIVGGAASYEQYF.

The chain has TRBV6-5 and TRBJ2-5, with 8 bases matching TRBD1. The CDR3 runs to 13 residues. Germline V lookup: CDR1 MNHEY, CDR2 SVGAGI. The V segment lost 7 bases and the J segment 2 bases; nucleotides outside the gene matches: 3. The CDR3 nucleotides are TGTGCCAGCACGGGGGACAGGCAAGAGACCCAGTACTTC. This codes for CASTGDRQETQYF.

In DNA, the CDR3 is TGTGCCAGCAGCCCCTGGGACCCGCCCCCCTACGAGCAGTACTTC. Protein sequence: CASSPWDPPPYEQYF. The chain joins TRBV11-2 to TRBJ2-7; D might be TRBD1 or TRBD2, each matching 5 bases. Germline-derived CDR1 and CDR2 are SGHAT and FQNNGV. Deletions cut 5 bases from V and 2 bases from J, with 16 bases between. This CDR3 has 15 residues. The variable domain in full, with the rest retrieved from reference TRBV11-2 and TRBJ2-7, is EAGVAQSPRYKIIEKRQSVAFWCNPISGHATLYWYQQILGQGPKLLIQFQNNGVVDDSQLPKDRFSAERLKGVDSTLKIQPAKLEDSAVYLCASSPWDPPPYEQYFGPGTRLTVT.

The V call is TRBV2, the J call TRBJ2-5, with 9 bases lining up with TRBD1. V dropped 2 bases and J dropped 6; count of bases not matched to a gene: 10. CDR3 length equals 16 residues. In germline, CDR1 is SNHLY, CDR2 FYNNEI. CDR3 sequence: CASSERRTGAIKTQYF. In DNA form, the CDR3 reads TGTGCCAGCAGTGAACGTAGGACAGGGGCCATTAAGACCCAGTACTTC.

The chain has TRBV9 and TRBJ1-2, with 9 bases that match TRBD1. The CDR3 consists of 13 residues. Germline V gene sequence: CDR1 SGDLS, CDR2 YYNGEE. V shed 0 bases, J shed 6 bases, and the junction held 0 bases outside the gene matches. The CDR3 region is CASSVGTGDGYTF. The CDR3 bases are TGTGCCAGCAGCGTAGGGACAGGGGATGGCTACACCTTC.

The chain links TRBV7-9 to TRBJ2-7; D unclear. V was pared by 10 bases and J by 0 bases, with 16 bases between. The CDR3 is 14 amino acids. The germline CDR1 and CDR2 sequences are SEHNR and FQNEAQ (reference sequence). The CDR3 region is CATHPFQSSYEQYF. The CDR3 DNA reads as TGTGCCACCCACCCCTTCCAGAGCTCCTACGAGCAGTACTTC.

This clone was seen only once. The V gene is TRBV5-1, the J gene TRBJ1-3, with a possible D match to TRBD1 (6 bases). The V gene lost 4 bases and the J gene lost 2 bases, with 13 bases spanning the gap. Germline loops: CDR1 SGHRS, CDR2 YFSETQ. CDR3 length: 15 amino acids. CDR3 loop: CASSPEQGTGNTIYF. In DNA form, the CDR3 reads TGCGCCAGCAGCCCGGAACAGGGTACTGGAAACACCATATATTTT.

The CDR3 reads CASSLWASGRYEQYF. CDR3 bases: TGTGCCAGCAGCTTATGGGCTAGCGGGAGATACGAGCAGTACTTC. V usage is TRBV7-2 and J usage is TRBJ2-7, with 10 bases lining up with TRBD2. The CDR3 is 15 amino acids. CDR1 and CDR2 (germline): SGHTA, FQGNSA. Losses at the gene ends were 2 bases for V and 4 bases for J; bases not matched to a gene: 5.

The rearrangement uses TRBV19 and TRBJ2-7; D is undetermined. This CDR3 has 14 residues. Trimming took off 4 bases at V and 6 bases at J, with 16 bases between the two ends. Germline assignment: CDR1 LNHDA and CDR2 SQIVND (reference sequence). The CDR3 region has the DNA TGTGCCAGTAGTAAAGGCATACCCACCCTCGAGCAGTACTTC. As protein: CASSKGIPTLEQYF.